The rows below give T cell receptor beta chains drawn from one sample of a study of blood T cell repertoires in COVID-19. Here immunoSEQ multiplex PCR was the method, and the copy in TCRdb shows in-frame clones only, minus some. Among about 310,000 clones listed, approximately 83% were seen once. Specimen: PBMCs or T cells enriched from blood (not recorded which). The source is a man aged 25 to 45 who had recovered from COVID-19. Each CDR3 is given with its conserved first and last residue. The order of the fields is J gene, clone size, V gene, D gene, CDR3 protein, CDR3 DNA. A D gene is named only where the DNA matches it firmly. A clone size is listed for some rows: how often the clone was seen (once, few, many), or a class if it is expanded.

TRBJ1-2	NA	TRBV27	NA	CASSLNRLDYGYTF	TGTGCCAGCAGTTTGAACAGGCTTGATTATGGCTACACCTTC
TRBJ1-4	NA	TRBV3-1/TRBV3-2	NA	CASSRVSEKLFF	TGTGCCAGCAGCCGAGTATCAGAAAAACTGTTTTTT
TRBJ2-1	NA	TRBV5-4	TRBD2	CASSLGTSGGYNEQFF	TGTGCCAGCAGCTTGGGAACTAGCGGGGGATACAATGAGCAGTTCTTC
TRBJ1-2	NA	TRBV6-1	TRBD1	CASSAHFNRGGGYGYTF	TGTGCCAGCAGTGCACACTTTAACAGGGGTGGGGGATATGGCTACACCTTC
TRBJ1-1	few	TRBV5-4	NA	CASTQGRGSTEAFF	TGTGCCAGCACACAGGGCCGCGGATCCACTGAAGCTTTCTTT
TRBJ2-6	once	TRBV4-1	NA	CASSPVQASGANVLTF	TGCGCCAGCAGCCCCGTACAGGCCTCTGGGGCCAACGTCCTGACTTTC
TRBJ1-4	few	TRBV18	TRBD1	CASSPTGNNEKLFF	TGTGCCAGCTCACCGACAGGGAACAATGAAAAACTGTTTTTT
TRBJ1-2	NA	TRBV15	NA	CATSRDLPGTRDGYTF	TGTGCCACCAGCAGAGATCTACCAGGGACAAGAGATGGCTACACCTTC
TRBJ2-4	NA	TRBV9	TRBD2	CASSVGSGGAKNIQYF	TGTGCCAGCAGCGTAGGGAGCGGGGGGGCCAAAAACATTCAGTACTTC
TRBJ1-1	NA	TRBV7-9	NA	CASSSLELVVFF	TGTGCCAGCAGCTCCCTGGAGCTTGTTGTTTTCTTT
TRBJ2-5	NA	TRBV5-1	TRBD1	CASSDIGTVQETQYF	TGCGCCAGCAGCGATATAGGGACAGTCCAAGAGACCCAGTACTTC
TRBJ1-6	NA	TRBV7-2	NA	CASSLQGNSPLHF	TGTGCCAGCAGCTTACAGGGAAACTCACCCCTCCACTTT
TRBJ1-2	NA	TRBV6-2/TRBV6-3	NA	CASSLMGVAGDGYTF	TGTGCCAGCAGCTTAATGGGAGTCGCGGGGGATGGCTACACCTTC
TRBJ2-5	NA	TRBV5-1	TRBD2	CASSPRLAGGQETQYF	TGCGCCAGCAGCCCACGACTAGCGGGGGGCCAAGAGACCCAGTACTTC
TRBJ2-5	NA	TRBV7-9	NA	CASSTGGGFGQETQYF	TGTGCCAGCAGCACCGGTGGGGGGTTCGGACAAGAGACCCAGTACTTC
TRBJ2-1	once	TRBV18	NA	CASSLGQGSSYNEQFF	TGTGCCAGCTCACTGGGGCAGGGGAGCTCCTACAATGAGCAGTTCTTC
TRBJ1-1	NA	TRBV27	NA	CASSGRGLAGAFTEAFF	TGTGCCAGCAGTGGTCGAGGGTTGGCAGGGGCGTTCACTGAAGCTTTCTTT
TRBJ1-5	NA	TRBV2	NA	CASTGGATFAPQHF	TGTGCCAGCACTGGGGGGGCCACGTTCGCACCCCAGCATTTT
TRBJ1-2	few	TRBV5-1	TRBD1	CASSQGQPLDYGYTF	TGCGCCAGCAGCCAGGGACAGCCCTTAGACTATGGCTACACCTTC
TRBJ2-7	NA	TRBV20-1	NA	CSASRDTDYEQYF	TGCAGTGCTAGTCGAGACACCGACTACGAGCAGTACTTC
TRBJ1-3	NA	TRBV7-9	NA	CASSLRVENTIYF	TGTGCCAGCAGCTTGAGAGTTGAAAACACCATATATTTT
TRBJ2-7	few	TRBV27	TRBD1	CASKTTGASYEQYF	TGTGCCAGCAAGACGACAGGGGCGTCCTACGAGCAGTACTTC
TRBJ2-1	NA	TRBV7-9	NA	CASSSLGGDNEQFF	TGTGCCAGCAGCTCCCTAGGGGGAGACAATGAGCAGTTCTTC
TRBJ2-7	NA	TRBV12-3/TRBV12-4	TRBD2	CASSFISGREQYF	TGTGCCAGCAGTTTTATTAGCGGGAGAGAGCAGTACTTC
TRBJ1-5	NA	TRBV30	TRBD1	CAWGQDSNQPQHF	TGTGCCTGGGGACAGGATAGCAATCAGCCCCAGCATTTT
TRBJ1-1	NA	TRBV4-1	NA	CASSQDRNRLTGGTEAFF	TGCGCCAGCAGCCAAGATCGGAACAGGTTGACGGGCGGCACTGAAGCTTTCTTT
TRBJ2-1	NA	TRBV7-9	NA	CASSLDPGGEQFF	TGTGCCAGCAGCTTAGACCCTGGGGGGGAGCAGTTCTTC
TRBJ1-2	once	TRBV6-5	TRBD1	CASSYSRRGRDYGYTF	TGTGCCAGCAGTTACTCGAGGAGGGGGCGAGACTATGGCTACACCTTC
TRBJ2-2	few	TRBV19	NA	CASSIRSAQNTGELFF	TGTGCCAGTAGTATACGGAGCGCTCAGAACACCGGGGAGCTGTTTTTT
TRBJ1-2	NA	TRBV29-1	NA	CSVGGTNYGYTF	TGCAGCGTTGGTGGCACTAACTATGGCTACACCTTC
TRBJ1-1	NA	TRBV5-1	NA	CASSPTGADTEAFF	TGCGCCAGCAGCCCAACAGGTGCCGACACTGAAGCTTTCTTT
TRBJ2-1	NA	TRBV19	TRBD1	CASSQWDRGNYNEQFF	TGTGCCAGTAGTCAGTGGGACAGGGGCAACTACAATGAGCAGTTCTTC
TRBJ1-2	few	TRBV4-2	NA	CASSLRSADNYGYTF	TGTGCCAGCAGCCTACGATCCGCGGATAACTATGGCTACACCTTC
TRBJ1-2	once	TRBV19	NA	CASSIGLSNYGYTF	TGTGCCAGTAGTATTGGACTTTCTAACTATGGCTACACCTTC
TRBJ2-2	NA	TRBV7-9	TRBD1	CASSYLSGTGERTGELFF	TGTGCCAGCAGCTACCTCTCGGGGACAGGGGAAAGGACCGGGGAGCTGTTTTTT
TRBJ1-2	once	TRBV27	TRBD1	CASSFQTPGQGVGGYTF	TGTGCCAGCAGTTTTCAAACCCCGGGACAGGGGGTGGGCGGCTACACCTTC
TRBJ1-1	NA	TRBV7-2	NA	CASSLNAGGGTEAFF	TGTGCCAGCAGCTTAAACGCCGGGGGGGGCACTGAAGCTTTCTTT
TRBJ1-2	NA	TRBV6-2/TRBV6-3	NA	CASSILTGTLYGYTF	TGTGCCAGCAGCATACTGACCGGGACTCTCTATGGCTACACCTTC
TRBJ2-5	NA	TRBV5-5	TRBD2	CASSVWTSGGLGTQYF	TGTGCCAGCAGCGTATGGACTAGCGGGGGTCTTGGGACCCAGTACTTC
TRBJ1-2	NA	TRBV25-1	TRBD1	CASSWSLGQGSGYTF	TGTGCCAGCAGTTGGAGTCTTGGACAGGGGAGTGGCTACACCTTC